Here is one T cell receptor beta chain with its context. This sample is part of a study of blood T cell repertoires in COVID-19. Only in-frame clones appear in the TCRdb table, and some are missing; sequencing was by immunoSEQ multiplex PCR. The sample lists 350,000 to 400,000 clones; about nine tenths were seen once. The recovered donors of Cohort 3 showed two negative PCRs, clearance, or symptom resolution. Germline V CDR1 and CDR2: SGDLS, YYNGEE. This CDR3 region has 17 residues. The junction had 14 bases not matched to a gene; V was cut back by 2 bases and J by 9 bases. J is TRBJ2-1 and V is TRBV9, with 10 bases aligning to TRBD2. Sequencing was done on a sample of PBMCs or T cells enriched from blood (not recorded which). This sequence was found in a young woman who had recovered from COVID-19. CDR3 loop: CASSVGHVSGGAGEQFF. In nucleotides, the CDR3 is TGTGCCAGCAGCGTTGGCCACGTGAGCGGGGGGGCCGGTGAGCAGTTCTTC. Complete variable domain (other parts from reference TRBV9 and TRBJ2-1): DSGVTQTPKHLITATGQRVTLRCSPRSGDLSVYWYQQSLDQGLQFLIQYYNGEERAKGNILERFSAQQFPDLHSELNLSSLELGDSALYFCASSVGHVSGGAGEQFFGPGTRLTVL.